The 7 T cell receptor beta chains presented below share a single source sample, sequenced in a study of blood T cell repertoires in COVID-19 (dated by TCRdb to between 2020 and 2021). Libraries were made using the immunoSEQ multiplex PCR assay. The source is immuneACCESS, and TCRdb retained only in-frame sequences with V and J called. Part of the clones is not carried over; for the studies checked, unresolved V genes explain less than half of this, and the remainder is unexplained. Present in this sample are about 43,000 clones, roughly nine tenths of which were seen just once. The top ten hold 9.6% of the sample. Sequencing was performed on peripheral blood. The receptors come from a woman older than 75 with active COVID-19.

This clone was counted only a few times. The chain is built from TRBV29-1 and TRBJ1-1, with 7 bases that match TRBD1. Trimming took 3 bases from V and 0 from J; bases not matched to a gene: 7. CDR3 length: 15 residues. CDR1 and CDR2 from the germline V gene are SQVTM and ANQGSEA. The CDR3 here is CSVEKGGGMNTEAFF. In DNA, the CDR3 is TGCAGCGTTGAGAAAGGGGGCGGGATGAACACTGAAGCTTTCTTT.

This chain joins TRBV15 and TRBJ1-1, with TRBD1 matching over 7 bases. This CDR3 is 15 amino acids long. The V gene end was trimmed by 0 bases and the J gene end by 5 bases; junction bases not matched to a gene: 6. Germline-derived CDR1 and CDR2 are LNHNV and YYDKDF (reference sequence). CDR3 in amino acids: CATSRDRGRVTEAFF. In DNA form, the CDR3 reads TGTGCCACCAGCAGAGATAGGGGGCGCGTTACTGAAGCTTTCTTT.

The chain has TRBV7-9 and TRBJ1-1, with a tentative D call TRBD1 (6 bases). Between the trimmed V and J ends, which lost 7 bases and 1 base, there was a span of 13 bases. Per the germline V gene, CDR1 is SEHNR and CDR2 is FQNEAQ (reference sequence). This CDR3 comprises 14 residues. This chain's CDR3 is CASKPGHPNTEAFF. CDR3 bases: TGTGCCAGCAAGCCGGGACACCCGAACACTGAAGCTTTCTTT.

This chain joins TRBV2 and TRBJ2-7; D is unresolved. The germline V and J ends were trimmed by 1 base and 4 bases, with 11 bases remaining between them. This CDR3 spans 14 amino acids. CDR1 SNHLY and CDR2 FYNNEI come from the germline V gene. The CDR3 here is CASSEVVSLYEQYF. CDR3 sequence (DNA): TGTGCCAGCAGTGAAGTCGTAAGCCTATACGAGCAGTACTTC.

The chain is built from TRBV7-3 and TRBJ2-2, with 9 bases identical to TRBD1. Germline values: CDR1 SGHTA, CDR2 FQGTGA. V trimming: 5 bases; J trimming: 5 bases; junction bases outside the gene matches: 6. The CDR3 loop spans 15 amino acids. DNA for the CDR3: TGTGCCAGCAGCCTCGGGACAGGGCATACCGGGGAGCTGTTTTTT. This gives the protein CASSLGTGHTGELFF.

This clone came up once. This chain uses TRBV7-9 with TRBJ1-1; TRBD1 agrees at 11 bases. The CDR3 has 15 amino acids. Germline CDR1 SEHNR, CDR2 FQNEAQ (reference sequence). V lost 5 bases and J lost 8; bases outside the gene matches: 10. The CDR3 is CASSPDRGRGPEAFF. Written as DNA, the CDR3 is TGTGCCAGCAGCCCGGACAGGGGGCGAGGTCCGGAAGCTTTCTTT.

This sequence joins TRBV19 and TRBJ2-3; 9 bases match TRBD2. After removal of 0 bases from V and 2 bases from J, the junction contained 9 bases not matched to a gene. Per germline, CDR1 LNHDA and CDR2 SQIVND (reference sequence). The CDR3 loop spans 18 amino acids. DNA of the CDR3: TGTGCCAGTAGTATAGATCCCCGACTAGCGGTGAACACAGATACGCAGTATTTT. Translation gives CASSIDPRLAVNTDTQYF.